The rows below give T cell receptor beta chains drawn from one sample of a study of blood T cell repertoires in COVID-19. Sequencing was performed with immunoSEQ multiplex PCR; in TCRdb, only in-frame clones are kept and a portion is missing. The data show approximately 240,000 clones, with roughly 90% seen just once and under 2.5% held by the top ten. Sequences were obtained from peripheral blood. The receptors originated from a woman in her thirties or forties who had recovered from COVID-19. Both conserved end residues are part of each CDR3. A D gene is named only where the DNA matches it firmly. Clone size appears in some rows only: once, few, many, or a class for an expanded clone.

clone size,J gene,D gene,V gene,CDR3 DNA,CDR3 protein
once,TRBJ1-5,NA,TRBV7-2,TGTGCCAGCAGCTCGGGAGGCGGCCATAGCAATCAGCCCCAGCATTTT,CASSSGGGHSNQPQHF
NA,TRBJ1-2,NA,TRBV4-3,TGCGCCAGCAGCCAAGAGGGAGGGCGCGGTGGCTACACCTTC,CASSQEGGRGGYTF
NA,TRBJ1-2,NA,TRBV15,TGTGCCACCAGCGTCGGGACATCCCCGGGAGGCTACACCTTC,CATSVGTSPGGYTF
NA,TRBJ2-1,NA,TRBV5-1,TGCGCCAGCAGCTTATCCGAGAACTCCTACAATGAGCAGTTCTTC,CASSLSENSYNEQFF
few,TRBJ2-2,NA,TRBV28,TGTGCCAGCAGTTCGCGAGACAGGCCTTTCACCGGGGAGCTGTTTTTT,CASSSRDRPFTGELFF
NA,TRBJ1-2,TRBD1,TRBV18,TGTGCCAGCTCTCCGGGACAGGGAGAAGGCTACACCTTC,CASSPGQGEGYTF
NA,TRBJ2-2,TRBD2,TRBV28,TGTGCCAGCAGTTTACTGGGACTAGCGGGAGCCGGGGAGCTGTTTTTT,CASSLLGLAGAGELFF
NA,TRBJ2-2,NA,TRBV7-2,TGTGCCAGCAGCTTAGCCAGGGGGAACACCGGGGAGCTGTTTTTT,CASSLARGNTGELFF
NA,TRBJ1-2,NA,TRBV19,TGTGCCAGTAGTCGCTACACGGACAGCGGCTACACCTTC,CASSRYTDSGYTF
NA,TRBJ2-5,NA,TRBV2,TGTGCCAGCAGTGAAGCGCTTCGAGTAGCGACCCAAGAGACCCAGTACTTC,CASSEALRVATQETQYF
once,TRBJ1-6,TRBD1,TRBV30,TGTGCCTGGAGTCCCGACAGGGGGCGGTCACCCCTCCACTTT,CAWSPDRGRSPLHF
NA,TRBJ2-7,NA,TRBV10-3,TGTGCCATCAGTGTTCCGGCGGCCTACGAGCAGTACTTC,CAISVPAAYEQYF
NA,TRBJ2-1,TRBD2,TRBV6-5,TGTGCCAGCAGTTCCCTTAGCGGGGGGCTCTACAATGAGCAGTTCTTC,CASSSLSGGLYNEQFF
NA,TRBJ2-7,NA,TRBV11-2,TGTGCCGTTCCAGGCGACGCCTTTGGGGAGCAGTACTTC,CAVPGDAFGEQYF
NA,TRBJ2-1,TRBD1,TRBV6-5,TGTGCCAGCAGTCCACTGGACAGGGTCGAGCAGTTCTTC,CASSPLDRVEQFF
NA,TRBJ2-3,NA,TRBV9,TGTGCCAGCAGCCCCCCCCCAGGAGGGCGGTCAGATACGCAGTATTTT,CASSPPPGGRSDTQYF
NA,TRBJ2-2,NA,TRBV10-2,TGCGCCAGCGCAGGGGTCGGGGAGCTGTTTTTT,CASAGVGELFF
NA,TRBJ2-5,TRBD1,TRBV24-1,TGTGCCACCAGTGGAGGGGGCCGGGGAGAGACCCAGTACTTC,CATSGGGRGETQYF
NA,TRBJ1-3,NA,TRBV7-2,TGTGCCAGCAGCCCGTACAGGGATGGAAACACCATATATTTT,CASSPYRDGNTIYF
NA,TRBJ1-1,TRBD1,TRBV19,TGTGCCAGTAGTATAGGAACAGGGGTTGGTGAAGCTTTCTTT,CASSIGTGVGEAFF
NA,TRBJ2-7,TRBD2,TRBV9,TGTGCCAGCAGCGTAGTAAGGCTAGCGGGGTACTACGAGCAGTACTTC,CASSVVRLAGYYEQYF
NA,TRBJ2-7,TRBD2,TRBV7-2,TGTGCCAGCAGCTTAGCGCGGGAGGCTTTCGAGCAGTACTTC,CASSLAREAFEQYF
NA,TRBJ1-2,TRBD1,TRBV6-5,TGTGCCAGCAGCTCCCTGGGACAGGGGGCTGCTGGCTACACCTTC,CASSSLGQGAAGYTF
NA,TRBJ2-7,TRBD1,TRBV19,TGTGCCAGTAGTATCGGGCAGGGGGAATACGAGCAGTACTTC,CASSIGQGEYEQYF
NA,TRBJ2-3,TRBD2,TRBV5-5,TGTGCCAGCAGCTTGTTAGTGGGACTAGCGGGAGATAAAGATACGCAGTATTTT,CASSLLVGLAGDKDTQYF
NA,TRBJ2-3,TRBD2,TRBV6-1,TGTGCCAGCAGTGACAGGGCGGGGGGGTGGTCCTCTTGGCCAGATACGCAGTATTTT,CASSDRAGGWSSWPDTQYF
NA,TRBJ1-3,NA,TRBV7-9,TGTGCCAGCAGCTTACAGGGAAACACCATATATTTT,CASSLQGNTIYF
NA,TRBJ2-2,TRBD1,TRBV5-6,TGTGCCAGCCGCTACAGGGGGCTAACCGGGGAGCTGTTTTTT,CASRYRGLTGELFF